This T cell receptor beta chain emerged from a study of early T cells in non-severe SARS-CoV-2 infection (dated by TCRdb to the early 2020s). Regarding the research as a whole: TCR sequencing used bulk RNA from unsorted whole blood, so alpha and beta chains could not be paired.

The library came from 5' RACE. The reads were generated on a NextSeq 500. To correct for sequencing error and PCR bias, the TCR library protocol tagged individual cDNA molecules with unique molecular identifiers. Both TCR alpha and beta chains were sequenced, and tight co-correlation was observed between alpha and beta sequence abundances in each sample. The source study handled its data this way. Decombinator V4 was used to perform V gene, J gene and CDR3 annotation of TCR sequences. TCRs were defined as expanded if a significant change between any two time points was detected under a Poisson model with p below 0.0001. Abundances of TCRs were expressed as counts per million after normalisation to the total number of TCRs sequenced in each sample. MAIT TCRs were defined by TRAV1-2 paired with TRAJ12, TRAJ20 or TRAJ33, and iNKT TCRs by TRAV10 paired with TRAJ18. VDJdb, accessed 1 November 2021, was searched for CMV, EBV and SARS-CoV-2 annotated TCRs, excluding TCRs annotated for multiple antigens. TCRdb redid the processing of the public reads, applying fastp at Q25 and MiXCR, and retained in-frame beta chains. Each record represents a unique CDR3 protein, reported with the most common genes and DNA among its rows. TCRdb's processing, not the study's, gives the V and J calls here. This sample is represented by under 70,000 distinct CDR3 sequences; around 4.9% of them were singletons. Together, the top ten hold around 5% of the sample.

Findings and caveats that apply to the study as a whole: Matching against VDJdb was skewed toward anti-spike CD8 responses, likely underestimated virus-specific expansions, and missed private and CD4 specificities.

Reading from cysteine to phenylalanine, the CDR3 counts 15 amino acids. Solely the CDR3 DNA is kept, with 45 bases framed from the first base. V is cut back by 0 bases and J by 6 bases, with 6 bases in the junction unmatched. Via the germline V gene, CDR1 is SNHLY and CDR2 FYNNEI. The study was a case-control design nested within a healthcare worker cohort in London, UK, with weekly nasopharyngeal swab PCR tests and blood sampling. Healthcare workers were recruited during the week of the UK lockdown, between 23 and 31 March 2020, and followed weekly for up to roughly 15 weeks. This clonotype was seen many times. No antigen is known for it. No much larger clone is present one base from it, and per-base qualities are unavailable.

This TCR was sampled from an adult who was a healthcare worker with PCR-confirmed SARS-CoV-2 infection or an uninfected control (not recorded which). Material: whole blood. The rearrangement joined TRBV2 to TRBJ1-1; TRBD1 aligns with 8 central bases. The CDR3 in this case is CASSEADRGRSEAFF. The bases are TGTGCCAGCAGTGAAGCCGACAGGGGAAGATCTGAAGCTTTCTTT. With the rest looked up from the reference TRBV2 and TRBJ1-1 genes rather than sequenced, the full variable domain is EPEVTQTPSHQVTQMGQEVILRCVPISNHLYFYWYRQILGQKVEFLVSFYNNEISEKSEIFDDQFSVERPDGSNFTLKIRSTKLEDSAMYFCASSEADRGRSEAFFGQGTRLTVV.